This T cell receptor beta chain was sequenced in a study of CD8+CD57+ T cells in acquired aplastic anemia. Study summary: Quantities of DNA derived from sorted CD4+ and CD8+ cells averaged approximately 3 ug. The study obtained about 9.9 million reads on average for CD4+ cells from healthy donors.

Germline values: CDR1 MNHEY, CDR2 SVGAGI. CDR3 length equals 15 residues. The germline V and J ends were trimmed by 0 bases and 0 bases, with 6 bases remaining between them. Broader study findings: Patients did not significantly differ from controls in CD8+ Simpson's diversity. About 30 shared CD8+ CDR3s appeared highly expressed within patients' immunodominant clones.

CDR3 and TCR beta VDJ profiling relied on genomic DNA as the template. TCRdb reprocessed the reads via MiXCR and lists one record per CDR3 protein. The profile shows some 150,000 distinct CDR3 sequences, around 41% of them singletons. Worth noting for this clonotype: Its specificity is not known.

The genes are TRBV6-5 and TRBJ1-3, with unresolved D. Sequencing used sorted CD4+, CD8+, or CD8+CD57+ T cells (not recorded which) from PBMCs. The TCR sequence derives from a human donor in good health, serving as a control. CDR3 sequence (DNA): TGTGCCAGCAGTTACTCATGGGGCTCTGGAAACACCATATATTTT. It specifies CASSYSWGSGNTIYF.